The source of this TCR beta chain is a study of blood T cells in healthy people across ages. The authors ran a second PCR of about 6 to 12 cycles using a sample-barcoded 5' primer and a J-beta primer mix. TCRdb passed the 5' RACE reads through MiXCR, listing each CDR3 protein once. This table has around 970,000 distinct CDR3 sequences, roughly 51% appearing once. This clonotype appeared many times. Antigen: not known. Overall study results and limits: Per-million-T-cell TCR beta diversity fell roughly linearly with age.

The germline V gene encodes CDR1 SQVTM and CDR2 ANQGSEA. Trimming left V 8 bases short and J 7 bases short, with 10 bases between. The CDR3 has 10 amino acids. The V call is TRBV29-1, the J call TRBJ2-3; no clear D gene. This sequence originates from a woman aged 55-70 years in good health. Material: blood. CDR3 in amino acids: CSPLGNTQYF. CDR3 DNA sequence: TGCAGCCCCTTGGGGAATACGCAGTATTTT.